This TCR beta chain was sequenced in a study of cytomegalovirus exposure and HLA in healthy donors. From germline, CDR1 is SGHNT and CDR2 YYREEE (reference sequence). This CDR3 has 14 residues. J was trimmed by 9 bases and V by 5 bases; bases with no gene match: 10. The PCR employed 60 Vbeta primers together with 13 Jbeta primers. This table comes from immunoSEQ multiplex PCR, and its TCRdb copy is limited to in-frame clones, with some not included. The repertoire holds about 150,000 clones, with 74% as singletons. Sequenced: PBMCs. The V call is TRBV5-4, the J call TRBJ2-1, with TRBD1 matching 8 bases. This TCR derives from a man aged 30-40 years in good health and CMV-seronegative. CDR3 in amino acids: CASRRTGTGSEQFF. The DNA for the CDR3 is TGTGCCAGCAGACGAACCGGGACAGGAAGTGAGCAGTTCTTC.